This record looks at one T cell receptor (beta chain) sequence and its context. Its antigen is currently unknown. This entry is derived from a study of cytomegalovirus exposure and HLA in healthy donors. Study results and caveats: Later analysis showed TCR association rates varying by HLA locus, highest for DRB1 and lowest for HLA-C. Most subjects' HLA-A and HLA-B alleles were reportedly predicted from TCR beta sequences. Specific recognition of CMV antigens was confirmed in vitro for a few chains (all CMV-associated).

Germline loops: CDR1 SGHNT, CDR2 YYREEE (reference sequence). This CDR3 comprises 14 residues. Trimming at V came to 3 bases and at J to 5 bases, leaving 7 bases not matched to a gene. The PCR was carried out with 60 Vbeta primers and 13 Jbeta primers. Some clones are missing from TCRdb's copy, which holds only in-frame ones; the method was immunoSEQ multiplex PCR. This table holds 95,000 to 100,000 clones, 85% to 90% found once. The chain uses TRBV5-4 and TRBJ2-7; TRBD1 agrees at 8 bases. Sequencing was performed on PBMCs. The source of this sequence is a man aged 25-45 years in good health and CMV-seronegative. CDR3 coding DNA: TGTGCCAGCAGCTGGACAGGGAGTCCTGACGAGCAGTACTTC. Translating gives CASSWTGSPDEQYF. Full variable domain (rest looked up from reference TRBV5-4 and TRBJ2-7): ETGVTQSPTHLIKTRGQQVTLRCSSQSGHNTVSWYQQALGQGPQFIFQYYREEENGRGNFPPRFSGLQFPNYSSELNVNALELDDSALYLCASSWTGSPDEQYFGPGTRLTVT.